These T cell receptor beta chains were read from a single sample in a study of blood T cell repertoires in COVID-19. Libraries were prepared by immunoSEQ multiplex PCR; TCRdb keeps only in-frame clonotypes and omits some of them. Here the sample spans approximately 430,000 clones, more than 80% being singletons. The material sequenced was peripheral blood. Receptor source: a woman in her 30s with active or convalescent COVID-19. The CDR3 runs from the conserved cysteine through the conserved F or W. Fields, in order: V gene, D gene, J gene, clone size, CDR3 DNA, CDR3 protein. The D gene is left open where the match is weak. Only some rows state a clone size, as once, few, many or a class for expanded clones.

TRBV27,-,TRBJ1-6,-,TGTGCCAGCAGTATCGTATCACCCCTCCACTTT,CASSIVSPLHF
TRBV11-2,TRBD2,TRBJ2-3,once,TGTGCCAGCAGCTTAATGGCTAGCGGCCCCAGCACAGATACGCAGTATTTT,CASSLMASGPSTDTQYF
TRBV11-2,TRBD2,TRBJ2-2,-,TGTGCCAGCAGCTCCCCAGCGGGACGCACTCTCACCGGGGAGCTGTTTTTT,CASSSPAGRTLTGELFF
TRBV27,TRBD1,TRBJ1-2,-,TGTGCCAGCAGTCAGGGGACAGGGGGCGCAAGGTATGGCTACACCTTC,CASSQGTGGARYGYTF
TRBV3-1/TRBV3-2,TRBD1,TRBJ2-1,-,TGTGCCAGCAGCCGGGGACAGGGGGTATACAATGAGCAGTTCTTC,CASSRGQGVYNEQFF
TRBV6-6,-,TRBJ2-7,-,TGTGCCAGCATTCACCGCTGGGGGGACTCCTACGAGCAGTACTTC,CASIHRWGDSYEQYF
TRBV23-1,TRBD1,TRBJ1-3,-,TGCGCCAGCGGCCCACCCGGGCCAGGGGGCGGAAACACCATATATTTT,CASGPPGPGGGNTIYF
TRBV2,TRBD1,TRBJ1-2,-,TGTGCCAGCAGTGACAGCCGGACAGGGGGCGAATATGGCTACACCTTC,CASSDSRTGGEYGYTF
TRBV24-1,TRBD1,TRBJ2-7,-,TGTGCCGACCAGGGACAGTTGTCCTACGAGCAGTACTTC,CADQGQLSYEQYF
TRBV13,TRBD1,TRBJ1-3,-,TGTGCCAGCAACCACAGGGGTTTTGGAAACACCATATATTTT,CASNHRGFGNTIYF
TRBV19,-,TRBJ2-4,-,TGTGCCAGTAGTATGCGCGACAACAGGGACATTCAGTACTTC,CASSMRDNRDIQYF
TRBV6-1,-,TRBJ1-6,-,TGTGCCAGCAGTGATCTTGGGAAAGGAGGTCCCCTCCACTTT,CASSDLGKGGPLHF
TRBV11-2,-,TRBJ1-1,-,TGTGCCAGCAGCTTAGACTTCTGGGCAGAACCAACGAAAACTAACACTGAAGCTTTCTTT,CASSLDFWAEPTKTNTEAFF
TRBV19,-,TRBJ2-1,-,TGTGCCAGTAGTATACACTGGAGCTCCTACAATGAGCAGTTCTTC,CASSIHWSSYNEQFF
TRBV5-4,-,TRBJ1-2,-,TGTGCCAGCAGCTCTACAGGGAACTATGGCTACACCTTC,CASSSTGNYGYTF
TRBV20-1,TRBD1,TRBJ2-1,-,TGCAGTGCTAGTTTTTCAGGGACAGTCAATGAGCAGTTCTTC,CSASFSGTVNEQFF
TRBV9,TRBD1,TRBJ2-5,-,TGTGCCAGCAGCGTAGGAGGTTTGGGACAGGGAGAGACCCAGTACTTC,CASSVGGLGQGETQYF
TRBV18,-,TRBJ2-6,-,TGTGCCAGCTCCCTGGACACGATCTCTGGGGCCAACGTCCTGACTTTC,CASSLDTISGANVLTF
TRBV10-1,-,TRBJ2-3,once,TGCGCCAGCAGCGGAGGGACCCGGGGTGGTGATACGCAGTATTTT,CASSGGTRGGDTQYF
TRBV21-1,-,TRBJ2-5,-,TGTGCCAGCAGCAAGTCGGGACTACTTCGAGAGACCCAGTACTTC,CASSKSGLLRETQYF
TRBV5-5,TRBD2,TRBJ2-3,-,TGTGCCAGCAGCCTGAGACAGATAGCGGGAAGCACAGATACGCAGTATTTT,CASSLRQIAGSTDTQYF
TRBV7-6,-,TRBJ2-3,-,TGTGCCAGCAGCCAACAACCGACAGTATCCACAGATACGCAGTATTTT,CASSQQPTVSTDTQYF
TRBV5-4,-,TRBJ1-1,-,TGTGCCAGCAGCTTGGAACGATCCCAGGGGACTGAAGCTTTCTTT,CASSLERSQGTEAFF
TRBV19,TRBD1,TRBJ1-5,-,TGTGCCAGTAGTATAGCGACAGGGATTTATAGCAATCAGCCCCAGCATTTT,CASSIATGIYSNQPQHF
TRBV13,-,TRBJ2-7,-,TGTGCCAGCAGCTTAGCGGGGAGGAATTTTGAGCAGTACTTC,CASSLAGRNFEQYF
TRBV4-1,-,TRBJ1-1,-,TGCGCCAGCAGCCAAAAAGAAGGAGGGGGGGCGCAGCCAGCTTTCTTT,CASSQKEGGGAQPAFF
TRBV5-5,-,TRBJ2-2,-,TGTGCCAGCAGCTTGGACCCCCAGGGGTTGAGCACCGGGGAGCTGTTTTTT,CASSLDPQGLSTGELFF
TRBV6-5,-,TRBJ1-2,-,TGTGCAGCTGGGGGCCCCTCTAACTATGGCTACACCTTC,CAAGGPSNYGYTF
TRBV6-1,TRBD1,TRBJ1-5,-,TGTGCCAGCAGTGAGTCGCGGGACAGGGGAGGTGGTCAGCCCCAGCATTTT,CASSESRDRGGGQPQHF
TRBV7-8,-,TRBJ1-5,-,TGTGCCAGCAGCCAGACGGGTTTTAGTCAGCCCCAGCATTTT,CASSQTGFSQPQHF
TRBV7-9,-,TRBJ2-3,-,TGTGCCAGCAGCCCAGCTGGGGCCCCACATACGCAGTATTTT,CASSPAGAPHTQYF
TRBV12-3/TRBV12-4,-,TRBJ1-1,-,TGTGCCAGCAGTTGGTTTGGAGGAGGCGCTTTCTTT,CASSWFGGGAFF
TRBV12-3/TRBV12-4,-,TRBJ2-3,-,TGTGCCAGCATGGCAGGGAGCACAGATACGCAGTATTTT,CASMAGSTDTQYF
TRBV7-9,TRBD1,TRBJ2-6,-,TGTGCCAGCAGCTCGGACAGGGGGCTCCAAACTGGGGCCAACGTCCTGACTTTC,CASSSDRGLQTGANVLTF
TRBV29-1,-,TRBJ2-5,-,TGCAGCGTTGAAGATCGCCGGACAGTAGAGACCCAGTACTTC,CSVEDRRTVETQYF
TRBV4-1,-,TRBJ1-1,-,TGCGCCAGCAGCCAAACAGGGTATAACACTGAAGCTTTCTTT,CASSQTGYNTEAFF
TRBV4-1,-,TRBJ2-5,-,TGCGCCAGCAGCCCCCTGGGACTCCAAGAGACCCAGTACTTC,CASSPLGLQETQYF
TRBV2,TRBD2,TRBJ2-1,-,TGTGCAAGCGGAGTAGCGGGAGTTTTGAATGAGCAGTTCTTC,CASGVAGVLNEQFF
TRBV19,-,TRBJ2-2,-,TGTGCCAGTAGTAGACTACACTCGTTGACCGGGGAGCTGTTTTTT,CASSRLHSLTGELFF
TRBV4-1,-,TRBJ2-5,-,TGCGCCAGCAGCCAAAGACAGGCGGGGGCCGACCAGACCCAGTACTTC,CASSQRQAGADQTQYF
TRBV19,-,TRBJ2-3,-,TGTGCCAGTAGTATACAGGGTGGGGATACGCAGTATTTT,CASSIQGGDTQYF